This TCR beta chain was sequenced during a study of cytomegalovirus exposure and HLA in healthy donors. PCR was performed using 60 Vbeta and 13 Jbeta primers. Assay used: immunoSEQ multiplex PCR; TCRdb lists only in-frame clones, some missing. This table holds 150,000 to 200,000 clones, around 83% found once. CDR3 length equals 14 residues. V was shortened by 7 bases and J by 1 base, with 12 bases between the two germline ends. The germline V gene has CDR1 SNHLY and CDR2 FYNNEI. The TCR comes from a young woman in good health and CMV-seronegative. The rearrangement uses TRBV2 and TRBJ2-3; maybe TRBD1 (6 bases). Sequencing used PBMCs. CDR3 protein: CASNVRGRTDTQYF. The CDR3 region has the DNA TGTGCCAGCAATGTCAGGGGTCGCACAGATACGCAGTATTTT.